These 26 T cell receptor beta chains share one sample of origin, sequenced in a study of beta chain features in type 1 diabetes. The sequenced template was cDNA made from the entire isolated RNA. Produced via immunoSEQ multiplex PCR; TCRdb's table is partial and in-frame only. The sample lists around 500,000 clones, around 10% occurring once. The sequencing input was naive CD4+ T cells from blood. The receptor set was obtained from a woman between 18 and 29 years old in good health.

This chain connects TRBV5-6 to TRBJ2-1; 7 bases match TRBD1. The V gene end was trimmed by 3 bases and the J gene end by 8 bases; junction bases not matched to a gene: 11. Germline assignment: CDR1 SGHDT and CDR2 YYEEEE. This CDR3 comprises 15 residues. This CDR3 reads CASSYRGSPTHEQFF. CDR3 coding DNA: TGTGCCAGCAGCTACAGGGGTTCGCCAACACATGAGCAGTTCTTC.

This clone was recorded many times. The chain combines TRBV30 with TRBJ2-1, with TRBD2 matching over 8 bases. The germline V gene encodes CDR1 GTSNPN and CDR2 SVGIG (reference sequence). CDR3 length equals 15 residues. V dropped 2 bases and J dropped 2; count of bases not matched to a gene: 5. CDR3 DNA: TGTGCCTGGAGTAAAAGCGGGGGCCCCTACAATGAGCAGTTCTTC. The encoded protein is CAWSKSGGPYNEQFF.

V usage is TRBV13 and J usage is TRBJ2-3; D call uncertain. Trimming took 5 bases from V and 6 from J, leaving 6 bases between them. Germline-derived CDR1 and CDR2 are PRHDT and FYEKMQ (reference sequence). The CDR3 has 11 amino acids. CDR3 in DNA: TGTGCCAGCAGCCAACGGGATACGCAGTATTTT. Protein: CASSQRDTQYF.

The chain combines TRBV29-1 with TRBJ1-3, with D possibly TRBD1 on 5 matching bases. The CDR3 has 14 residues. Trimming took 7 bases from V and 3 from J, leaving 16 bases between them. Germline CDR1 and CDR2: SQVTM and ANQGSEA. CDR3 in amino acids: CSASEGLGGNTIYF. As DNA, the CDR3 is TGCAGCGCCTCGGAGGGGCTAGGTGGAAACACCATATATTTT.

This rearrangement joins TRBV7-9 to TRBJ1-2; D call uncertain. The germline gives CDR1 SEHNR, CDR2 FQNEAQ (reference sequence). Trimming stripped 7 bases from V and 3 bases from J, with 15 bases between. The CDR3 has 14 amino acids. CDR3 region: CASTSPAGYYGYTF. The CDR3 DNA reads TGTGCCAGCACCTCCCCTGCGGGCTACTATGGCTACACCTTC.

This clone came up a few times. Distinct nucleotide sequences in the sample also encode this CDR3. This sequence joins TRBV28 and TRBJ2-7, with D tentatively TRBD1 (5 bases). The germline V gene has CDR1 MDHEN and CDR2 SYDVKM. The germline V and J ends were trimmed by 2 bases and 3 bases, with 5 bases remaining between them. CDR3 length: 12 residues. This CDR3 is CASSLTGYEQYV. For the CDR3, the DNA is TGTGCCAGCAGTTTAACAGGCTACGAGCAGTACGTC.

The sample holds a few counts of this clone. V usage is TRBV11-2 and J usage is TRBJ2-1; D is uncertain. Germline-derived CDR1 and CDR2 are SGHAT and FQNNGV. Trimming left V 5 bases short and J 10 bases short, with 21 bases between. There are 15 residues in the CDR3. CDR3 residues: CASSLLRLTLREQFF. DNA of the CDR3: TGTGCCAGCAGCCTGCTACGACTGACCCTCCGGGAGCAGTTCTTC.

This clone was counted a few times. V and J are TRBV9 and TRBJ2-7, with D maybe TRBD2 (6 bases). V was cut by 3 bases and J by 0 bases, with 16 bases left in between. CDR3 length: 16 amino acids. Germline assignment: CDR1 SGDLS and CDR2 YYNGEE. The CDR3 protein is CASSAHPGASSYEQYF. CDR3 DNA: TGTGCCAGCAGCGCCCACCCGGGAGCTTCCTCCTACGAGCAGTACTTC. Supplemented by reference TRBV9 and TRBJ2-7, the full variable domain reads DSGVTQTPKHLITATGQRVTLRCSPRSGDLSVYWYQQSLDQGLQFLIQYYNGEERAKGNILERFSAQQFPDLHSELNLSSLELGDSALYFCASSAHPGASSYEQYFGPGTRLTVT.

V usage is TRBV28 and J usage is TRBJ1-2; no firm D call. The CDR3 has 13 amino acids. Trimming stripped 5 bases from V and 4 bases from J, with 11 bases between. The germline gives CDR1 MDHEN, CDR2 SYDVKM. The CDR3 protein is CASSPPHLYGYTF. The CDR3 DNA reads as TGTGCCAGCAGTCCCCCGCATCTCTATGGCTACACCTTC.

The chain carries TRBV7-8 and TRBJ2-3; no clear D gene. Germline CDR1 is SGHVS and CDR2 is FQNEAQ. The V end was cut by 3 bases, the J end by 6 bases, with 16 bases between. The CDR3 consists of 15 residues. The CDR3 protein is CASSFPGRHGDTQYF. The CDR3 bases are TGTGCCAGCAGCTTTCCCGGACGGCACGGCGATACGCAGTATTTT.

This clone was recorded a few times. This chain joins TRBV19 and TRBJ2-5, with TRBD2 identical over 14 bases. The CDR3 totals 15 residues. Unmatched junction bases numbered 3, after V lost 3 bases and J lost 6 bases. Germline CDR1 LNHDA, CDR2 SQIVND (reference sequence). CDR3 in amino acids: CASSIGTSGRQTQYF. CDR3 DNA sequence: TGTGCCAGTAGTATTGGGACTAGCGGGAGACAGACCCAGTACTTC. Full variable domain (rest looked up from reference TRBV19 and TRBJ2-5): DGGITQSPKYLFRKEGQNVTLSCEQNLNHDAMYWYRQDPGQGLRLIYYSQIVNDFQKGDIAEGYSVSREKKESFPLTVTSAQKNPTAFYLCASSIGTSGRQTQYFGPGTRLLVL.

The chain employs TRBV28 and TRBJ2-7, with D unclear. Per germline, CDR1 MDHEN and CDR2 SYDVKM. The V end was cut by 3 bases, the J end by 3 bases, with 3 bases between. This CDR3 is built from 11 residues. CDR3: CASSFGYEQYV. Written as DNA, the CDR3 is TGTGCCAGCAGTTTCGGCTACGAGCAGTACGTC.

This clone was detected only a few times. The genes are TRBV4-1 and TRBJ2-1; D may match TRBD1 or TRBD2 (6 bases each). CDR3 length: 16 residues. V lost 3 bases to trimming and J lost 7 bases, with 19 bases between them. Germline V gene lookup returns CDR1 MGHRA and CDR2 YSYEKL. For the CDR3, the DNA is TGCGCCAGCAGCCACTCTAGCGAAGGGGGTGGGAATGAGCAGTTCTTC. Translation: CASSHSSEGGGNEQFF.

This clone was detected only a few times. The genes are TRBV25-1 and TRBJ1-4, with D perhaps TRBD1 (6 bases). This CDR3 is built from 17 residues. Germline CDR1 is MGHDK and CDR2 is SYGVNS. Trimming pared 1 base from V and 0 bases from J, leaving 12 bases between. The CDR3 region is CASSEFGRGSTNEKLFF. The CDR3 DNA reads as TGTGCCAGCAGTGAATTTGGCAGGGGATCAACTAATGAAAAACTGTTTTTT.

This clone was seen more than once but under ten times. DNA for the CDR3: TGTGCCAGCAGGCCAAGGACAGGCGTGAACACTGAAGCTTTCTTT. As protein: CASRPRTGVNTEAFF. The chain combines TRBV2 with TRBJ1-1; TRBD1 matches 7 bases. This CDR3 has 15 amino acids. In germline, CDR1 is SNHLY, CDR2 FYNNEI. V was pared by 6 bases and J by 0 bases, with 7 bases of the junction left unmatched.

This clone was counted between two and nine times. The rearrangement uses TRBV15 and TRBJ2-1; 9 positions agree with TRBD2. The ends lost 3 bases at V and 10 bases at J; junction bases unmatched: 10. The CDR3 consists of 15 residues. Germline lookup yields CDR1 LNHNV and CDR2 YYDKDF (reference sequence). The CDR3 DNA reads TGTGCCACCAGCAGGGCCCGCGGGGGGGCCTGGGAGCAGTTCTTC. Protein product: CATSRARGGAWEQFF.

This clone has a handful of counts. The chain recombines TRBV5-4 with TRBJ2-7; D gene uncertain. The CDR3 has 12 residues. CDR1 SGHNT and CDR2 YYREEE come from the germline V gene (reference sequence). Trimming stripped 1 base from V and 3 bases from J, with 5 bases between. CDR3 amino acids: CASSLNDYEQYV. The CDR3 coding sequence is TGTGCCAGCAGCTTGAATGACTACGAGCAGTACGTC.

This clone was seen a few times. The rearrangement uses TRBV29-1 and TRBJ1-3, with TRBD1 as a possible D gene (5 bases). Between the trimmed V and J ends, which lost 5 bases and 0 bases, there was a span of 11 bases. The length of the CDR3 is 14 residues. Germline V gene sequence: CDR1 SQVTM, CDR2 ANQGSEA. In DNA, the CDR3 is TGCAGCGTTACACAGGCCCACTCTGGAAACACCATATATTTT. Its translation: CSVTQAHSGNTIYF.

This clone has only a few counts. The V gene is TRBV29-1, the J gene TRBJ2-5; 8 bases line up with TRBD2. V lost 4 bases to trimming and J lost 6 bases; unmatched junction nucleotides: 13. This CDR3 has 15 residues. Germline CDR1 and CDR2: SQVTM and ANQGSEA. The CDR3 loop reads CSVAYGAGGMKTQYF. In DNA, the CDR3 is TGCAGCGTTGCTTACGGTGCGGGGGGCATGAAGACCCAGTACTTC.

This clone was seen a handful of times. This rearrangement joins TRBV7-2 to TRBJ2-1; weak D call: TRBD2 (5 bases). The V gene's germline CDR1 is SGHTA and CDR2 FQGNSA. Trimming removed 1 base at V and 7 bases at J, with 20 bases between. This CDR3 comprises 17 residues. CDR3 loop: CASSLESSGWDWNEQFF. In DNA form, the CDR3 reads TGTGCCAGCAGCTTAGAGTCCAGCGGTTGGGATTGGAATGAGCAGTTCTTC.

This clone has only a few counts. The CDR3 bases are TGTGCCAGCAGGTTACAGCCCTTCTCTGGAAACACCATATATTTT. The encoded protein is CASRLQPFSGNTIYF. The V gene is TRBV7-2, the J gene TRBJ1-3, with D unclear. Germline V gene data show CDR1 as SGHTA and CDR2 as FQGNSA. V lost 6 bases and J 0 bases, leaving 12 bases between the germline ends. The CDR3 is 15 residues long.

This clone turned up a few times. The chain uses TRBV5-4 and TRBJ2-5; D call uncertain. This CDR3 contains 14 residues. V gave up 4 bases and J gave up 1 base, with 11 bases separating them. Germline lookup yields CDR1 SGHNT and CDR2 YYREEE (reference sequence). The CDR3 spells CASSDDSLQETQYF. CDR3 DNA sequence: TGTGCCAGCAGCGACGACTCGCTCCAAGAGACCCAGTACTTC.

This clone was picked up a small number of times. The CDR3 DNA reads TGTGCCAGCACACAGGGGGCCCGCACTGAAGCTTTCTTT. Its translation: CASTQGARTEAFF. The chain recombines TRBV28 with TRBJ1-1, with 9 positions matching TRBD1. The J segment lost 4 bases and the V segment lost 7 bases, leaving 4 bases of the junction unmatched. The CDR3 is 13 residues long. Germline lookup yields CDR1 MDHEN and CDR2 SYDVKM. Complete variable domain (other parts from reference TRBV28 and TRBJ1-1): DVKVTQSSRYLVKRTGEKVFLECVQDMDHENMFWYRQDPGLGLRLIYFSYDVKMKEKGDIPEGYSVSREKKERFSLILESASTNQTSMYLCASTQGARTEAFFGQGTRLTVV.

This clone appeared a few times. The chain combines TRBV28 with TRBJ2-5; 10 bases are shared with TRBD2. Germline CDR1 is MDHEN and CDR2 is SYDVKM. V shed 10 bases and J 7 bases; nucleotides not matched to a gene: 15. The CDR3 has 15 amino acids. The CDR3 region is CAISLAGAQRGTQYF. The CDR3 DNA reads as TGTGCCATTTCTCTAGCGGGGGCCCAACGAGGGACCCAGTACTTC.

This clone was seen a few times. The chain carries TRBV18 and TRBJ1-5; TRBD1 aligns across 8 bases. The ends lost 3 bases at V and 4 bases at J; junction bases unmatched: 2. Germline V lookup: CDR1 KGHSH, CDR2 LQKENI. The CDR3 spans 14 residues. CDR3 sequence: CASSPQGANQPQHF. Written as DNA, the CDR3 is TGTGCCAGCTCACCTCAGGGGGCTAATCAGCCCCAGCATTTT.

This clone was recorded a few times. The chain employs TRBV4-3 and TRBJ2-7, with D perhaps matching TRBD2 (5 bases). The germline V gene has CDR1 LGHNA and CDR2 YSLEER. The V end lost 0 bases, the J end lost 7 bases, and 10 bases lay between the germline ends. This CDR3 has 13 residues. This CDR3 is CASSQELPGEQYV. CDR3 bases: TGCGCCAGCAGCCAAGAGCTACCGGGAGAGCAGTACGTC.